These T cell receptor beta chains were read from a single sample in a study of blood T cells in healthy people across ages. TCRdb passed the 5' RACE reads through MiXCR, listing each CDR3 protein once. Among around 620,000 distinct CDR3 sequences listed, 27% were seen once. The sample consisted of blood. The receptor source for this set is a woman in her sixties or seventies in good health. Each CDR3 is given with its conserved first and last residue. Fields, in order: V gene, D gene, J gene, clone size, CDR3 protein, CDR3 DNA. The D gene is left open where the match is weak. Not every row has a clone size; where given, it reads once, few, many or a size class.

>TRBV6-6|NA|TRBJ2-4|NA
CASSYVRSKNIQYF
TGTGCCAGCAGTTACGTTCGTTCTAAAAACATTCAGTACTTC
>TRBV20-1|TRBD2|TRBJ2-3|once
CSARSPPSGGITDTQYF
TGCAGTGCTAGAAGCCCCCCTAGCGGGGGTATCACGGATACGCAGTATTTT
>TRBV4-3|NA|TRBJ2-2|few
CASSHNKNTGELFF
TGCGCCAGCAGCCATAACAAGAACACCGGGGAGCTGTTTTTT
>TRBV4-1|TRBD1|TRBJ2-5|NA
CASSQDRQGRYQETQYF
TGCGCCAGCAGCCAAGATCGACAGGGGCGGTACCAAGAGACCCAGTACTTC
>TRBV4-1|TRBD2|TRBJ2-1|NA
CVSSLAGGYNEQFF
TGCGTCAGCAGCCTAGCGGGGGGTTACAATGAGCAGTTCTTC
>TRBV5-6|NA|TRBJ2-3|few
CASSLPRDPDTQYF
TGTGCCAGCAGCTTACCCAGGGACCCAGATACGCAGTATTTT
>TRBV6-6|NA|TRBJ1-4|few
CASSYGTTNEKLFF
TGTGCCAGCAGTTATGGGACAACTAATGAAAAACTGTTTTTT
>TRBV4-3|NA|TRBJ1-2|NA
CASSQESGSNYGYTF
TGCGCCAGCAGCCAAGAGTCGGGATCCAACTATGGCTACACCTTC
>TRBV20-1|NA|TRBJ2-5|NA
CSAREANEETQYF
TGCAGTGCTAGAGAGGCGAACGAAGAGACCCAGTACTTC
>TRBV7-2|TRBD2|TRBJ2-1|few
CASSLISGTSVGEQFF
TGTGCCAGCAGCTTAATTTCCGGGACTAGCGTGGGTGAGCAGTTCTTC
>TRBV11-2|NA|TRBJ1-1|NA
CASSLKWVDTEAFF
TGTGCCAGCAGCTTAAAGTGGGTCGACACTGAAGCTTTCTTT
>TRBV4-2|NA|TRBJ2-4|few
CASSQGSGMGDIQYF
TGTGCCAGCAGCCAAGGTTCAGGGATGGGAGACATTCAGTACTTC
>TRBV7-9|TRBD1|TRBJ2-3|few
CASSLGPGQGTDTQYF
TGTGCCAGCAGCTTAGGCCCGGGACAGGGTACAGATACGCAGTATTTT
>TRBV6-6|TRBD1|TRBJ1-2|NA
CASSYSGQVEGYTF
TGTGCCAGCAGTTACTCGGGACAGGTAGAAGGCTACACCTTC
>TRBV29-1|NA|TRBJ2-3|NA
CSGAENTDTQYF
TGCAGCGGGGCAGAGAACACAGATACGCAGTATTTT
>TRBV4-3|TRBD1|TRBJ2-2|few
CASSQGGQGSGELFF
TGCGCCAGCAGCCAAGGGGGACAGGGGTCCGGGGAGCTGTTTTTT
>TRBV5-1|NA|TRBJ1-2|few
CASSFNEATQGYGYTF
TGCGCCAGCAGCTTTAATGAGGCAACACAAGGGTATGGCTACACCTTC
>TRBV12-3/TRBV12-4|TRBD1|TRBJ1-2|NA
CASSFGRGVYGYTF
TGTGCCAGCAGTTTCGGCAGGGGGGTCTATGGCTACACCTTC
>TRBV7-2|NA|TRBJ2-5|NA
CASTAGGKETQYF
TGTGCCAGCACCGCAGGGGGGAAAGAGACCCAGTACTTC
>TRBV2|TRBD1|TRBJ1-2|NA
CASSPGGGGLRDGYTF
TGTGCCAGCTCCCCTGGGGGAGGGGGCCTTCGTGATGGCTACACCTTC
>TRBV5-5|TRBD1|TRBJ2-2|few
CASSSSLVQGVSGELFF
TGTGCCAGCAGCTCGAGCCTTGTGCAGGGGGTCTCTGGGGAGCTGTTTTTT
>TRBV4-3|NA|TRBJ1-2|NA
CASSPLGQNYGYTF
TGCGCCAGCAGCCCCCTGGGGCAAAACTATGGCTACACCTTC
>TRBV7-2|TRBD1|TRBJ2-7|NA
CASSLSRTGPYEQYF
TGTGCCAGCAGCTTAAGTCGGACAGGGCCCTACGAGCAGTACTTC
>TRBV7-2|NA|TRBJ1-4|few
CASSLGLITKRQNEKLFF
TGTGCCAGCAGCTTGGGGCTTATCACCAAGCGCCAGAATGAAAAACTGTTTTTT
>TRBV19|TRBD1|TRBJ2-2|NA
CATWDREDTGELFF
TGTGCCACATGGGACAGGGAAGACACCGGGGAGCTGTTTTTT
>TRBV2|TRBD1|TRBJ2-7|NA
CATRQGPFYEQYF
TGTGCCACCCGACAGGGGCCTTTCTACGAGCAGTACTTC
>TRBV20-1|NA|TRBJ2-1|many
CSARNRRMGYNEQFF
TGCAGTGCTAGAAACCGACGGATGGGATACAATGAGCAGTTCTTC
>TRBV10-3|NA|TRBJ2-2|NA
CAISESVGPNTGELFF
TGTGCCATCAGTGAGTCGGTAGGGCCGAACACCGGGGAGCTGTTTTTT
>TRBV20-1|NA|TRBJ1-1|NA
CSASQGDTEAFF
TGCAGTGCTAGTCAAGGGGACACTGAAGCTTTCTTT
>TRBV9|NA|TRBJ1-2|few
CASSALHRDTQGGYTF
TGTGCCAGCAGCGCACTTCACCGGGACACCCAAGGGGGCTACACCTTC
>TRBV20-1|NA|TRBJ2-5|NA
CSASPPGKETQYF
TGCAGTGCCTCCCCCCCAGGGAAGGAGACCCAGTACTTC
>TRBV10-3|NA|TRBJ1-3|NA
CAISGKGQSSGNTIYF
TGTGCCATCAGTGGGAAGGGCCAAAGCTCTGGAAACACCATATATTTT
>TRBV7-2|NA|TRBJ1-1|many
CASSLWGEAEAFF
TGTGCCAGCAGCTTATGGGGGGAGGCTGAAGCTTTCTTT
>TRBV2|NA|TRBJ1-2|few
CASSEEGSYGYTF
TGTGCCAGCAGTGAGGAGGGAAGCTATGGCTACACCTTC